The rows below give T cell receptor beta chains drawn from one sample of a study of blood T cells in healthy people across ages. TCRdb reanalysed the 5' RACE reads using MiXCR and keeps one entry per CDR3 protein. The sample lists 650,000 to 1,000,000 distinct CDR3 sequences; roughly 34% were seen once. The sample was blood. The receptors here all came from a man between 18 and 35 years old in good health. The CDR3 runs from the conserved cysteine through the conserved F or W. A D gene is named only where the DNA matches it firmly. The listing skips clone size in some rows; elsewhere it reads once, few, many or a size class.

NA,TRBV7-2,TRBJ2-5,NA,TGTGCCAGCAGCTTAGTGATCGGGGACCAAGAGACCCAGTACTTC,CASSLVIGDQETQYF
many,TRBV7-2,TRBJ2-3,NA,TGTGCCAGCAGCCCCGACAGGCGAAGCACAGATACGCAGTATTTT,CASSPDRRSTDTQYF
NA,TRBV20-1,TRBJ2-5,NA,TGCAGTGCTAGTTCCGGCAGGCTCCAAGAGACCCAGTACTTC,CSASSGRLQETQYF
many,TRBV29-1,TRBJ2-1,TRBD2,TGCAGCGTGTCCCCGAGACTAGCTACCGATGAGCAGTTCTTC,CSVSPRLATDEQFF
NA,TRBV6-5,TRBJ1-1,NA,TGTGCCAGCAGTTACCCAGAATCCACTGAAGCTTTCTTT,CASSYPESTEAFF
NA,TRBV20-1,TRBJ2-7,TRBD2,TGCAGTGCTAGGAGGACTAGCGGGGGGCGACACGAGCAGTACTTC,CSARRTSGGRHEQYF
few,TRBV20-1,TRBJ2-2,NA,TGCAGTGCAACGGACAGTACGAACACCGGGGAGCTGTTTTTT,CSATDSTNTGELFF
NA,TRBV27,TRBJ1-2,NA,TGTGCCAGCAGTTTATACAACCCTCCACGATATGGCTACACCTTC,CASSLYNPPRYGYTF
NA,TRBV12-3/TRBV12-4,TRBJ1-2,NA,TGTGCCAGCAGCCCAGACACGTCTCCAGGCTACACCTTC,CASSPDTSPGYTF
NA,TRBV7-9,TRBJ2-1,NA,TGTGCCAGCAGCTTAGTTCGAGGAGATACCTCCTACAATGAGCAGTTCTTC,CASSLVRGDTSYNEQFF
few,TRBV6-1,TRBJ2-7,NA,TGTGCCAGCAGTAGGGCTAGCTACTACGAGCAGTACTTC,CASSRASYYEQYF
NA,TRBV5-1,TRBJ1-1,NA,TGCGCCAGCAGCTTGGTCACGGGGGTGAACACTGAAGCTTTCTTT,CASSLVTGVNTEAFF
few,TRBV20-1,TRBJ2-3,NA,TGCAGTGCTGGGGCCCGGGGCACAGATACGCAGTATTTT,CSAGARGTDTQYF
few,TRBV10-2,TRBJ1-1,TRBD1,TGCGCCAGCACTAACCCAGACAGGGGGCTAACGAACACTGAAGCTTTCTTT,CASTNPDRGLTNTEAFF
once,TRBV28,TRBJ1-5,NA,TGTGCCAGCAGGTGGGGGACGGCATATAGCAATCAGCCCCAGCATTTT,CASRWGTAYSNQPQHF
NA,TRBV20-1,TRBJ2-3,NA,TGCGGTCTAAGGAGGTCAGGAGGAGACACAGATACGCAGTATTTT,CGLRRSGGDTDTQYF
few,TRBV6-5,TRBJ2-2,NA,TGTGCCAGCAGGGGATCGGGACTCGTGAACACCGGGGAGCTGTTTTTT,CASRGSGLVNTGELFF
few,TRBV4-3,TRBJ1-5,NA,TGCGCCAGCAGCCAAGCGTTCGGCAATCAGCCCCAGCATTTT,CASSQAFGNQPQHF
NA,TRBV20-1,TRBJ2-1,TRBD2,TGCAGTGCTACGAAGACTAGCGGGGGTTCCTACAATGAGCAGTTCTTC,CSATKTSGGSYNEQFF
few,TRBV7-9,TRBJ2-3,NA,TGTGCCAGCAGCTTATTGGGGGAGACCACAGATACGCAGTATTTT,CASSLLGETTDTQYF
few,TRBV29-1,TRBJ1-2,NA,TGCAGCGTTGAAGATGGAGGGGTCTATGGCTACACCTTC,CSVEDGGVYGYTF
NA,TRBV28,TRBJ2-5,TRBD1,TGTGCCAGCAGTGTCCGGGACAGAGATTTACAAGAGACCCAGTACTTC,CASSVRDRDLQETQYF
many,TRBV5-1,TRBJ1-2,TRBD1,TGCGCCAGCGGGGGACAGGGATATGGCTACACCTTC,CASGGQGYGYTF
few,TRBV7-2,TRBJ1-5,NA,TGTGCCAGCAGCTTAGGGGGGGGCGTAAGCAATCAGCCCCAGCATTTT,CASSLGGGVSNQPQHF
few,TRBV6-2/TRBV6-3,TRBJ2-3,NA,TGTGCCAGCAGTCGCGACAGACTTGACCTCACAGATACGCAGTATTTT,CASSRDRLDLTDTQYF
NA,TRBV12-3/TRBV12-4,TRBJ1-2,NA,TGTGCCAGCAACCAAGGGGGGAGCCTCAGCTACACCTTC,CASNQGGSLSYTF
NA,TRBV5-1,TRBJ2-1,TRBD2,TGCGCCAGCAGCTTGGTCCTAGCGGGGGCCAATGAGCAGTTCTTC,CASSLVLAGANEQFF
NA,TRBV25-1,TRBJ1-6,NA,TGTGCCAGCAGTGCTGGTCTAGCCCTCCACTTT,CASSAGLALHF
many,TRBV5-4,TRBJ1-2,NA,TGTGCCAGCAGCTCAGAAACTAACTATGGCTACACCTTC,CASSSETNYGYTF
NA,TRBV6-2/TRBV6-3,TRBJ2-5,NA,TGTGCCAGCAGTTATCGCCCCGGGACCGACGAAGAGACCCAGTACTTC,CASSYRPGTDEETQYF
many,TRBV12-3/TRBV12-4,TRBJ2-1,TRBD2,TGTGCCAGCAGTTTAGGCGGGGGGGGCAATGAGCAGTTCTTC,CASSLGGGGNEQFF
NA,TRBV20-1,TRBJ1-5,TRBD1,TGCAGTGTCCGGACAGGGGGCGCGGGCAATCAGCCCCAGCATTTT,CSVRTGGAGNQPQHF
NA,TRBV18,TRBJ1-5,TRBD1,TGTGCCAGCTCTGCCGGGACAGTCAATAGCAATCAGCCCCAGCATTTT,CASSAGTVNSNQPQHF
NA,TRBV5-5,TRBJ1-5,NA,TGTGCCAGCAGCTTGGCGGGGATTATCAATCAGCCCCAGCATTTT,CASSLAGIINQPQHF
NA,TRBV3-1,TRBJ1-2,TRBD1,TGTACCAGCAGCCAGGCAAAAGAGGGACAGGGATCAGGCTACACCTTC,CTSSQAKEGQGSGYTF
NA,TRBV7-9,TRBJ1-2,NA,TGTGCCAGCAGCCCTCTTGGCGTCTACTATGGCTACACCTTC,CASSPLGVYYGYTF
many,TRBV12-3/TRBV12-4,TRBJ2-6,NA,TGTGCCAGCAGCTCCCCTGGGAACTCTGGGGCCAACGTCCTGACTTTC,CASSSPGNSGANVLTF
NA,TRBV12-3/TRBV12-4,TRBJ1-2,NA,TGTGCCAGCAGGGTGAGGGTTGGCTACACCTTC,CASRVRVGYTF
NA,TRBV6-2/TRBV6-3,TRBJ2-5,TRBD1,TGTGCCAGCAGCCCAACCGGGACAGGGCTGAACAATGAGCAGTACTTC,CASSPTGTGLNNEQYF
few,TRBV6-6,TRBJ1-1,NA,TGTGCCAGCAGTGACCAGAGGGCTTTCTTT,CASSDQRAFF
few,TRBV5-1,TRBJ2-2,NA,TGCGCCAGCAGCCCATTGGATGTCACCGGGGAGCTGTTTTTT,CASSPLDVTGELFF
many,TRBV2,TRBJ1-2,TRBD1,TGTGCCAGCAACCGAAGGGACAGGGGGAATTTTTTCTATGGCTACACCTTC,CASNRRDRGNFFYGYTF
NA,TRBV7-9,TRBJ2-5,NA,TGTGCCAGCAGCCCGGGCGACGGATACCAAGAGACCCAGTACTTC,CASSPGDGYQETQYF
many,TRBV7-2,TRBJ2-1,NA,TGTGCCAGCAGCTTAGTAAATCTAGCTAACAATGAGCAGTTCTTC,CASSLVNLANNEQFF
NA,TRBV7-9,TRBJ1-1,NA,TGTGCCAGCAGCTTAGCGCCACGAGTCACGAACACTGAAGCTTTCTTT,CASSLAPRVTNTEAFF
NA,TRBV11-1,TRBJ2-7,TRBD1,TGTGCCAGCAGCTTAGGGGGACAGTTCTTCTACGAGCAGTACTTC,CASSLGGQFFYEQYF
NA,TRBV5-1,TRBJ2-5,TRBD2,TGCGCCAGCAGTCGACTCACTAGCGGGGGAGAGACCCAGTACTTC,CASSRLTSGGETQYF
NA,TRBV27,TRBJ2-5,TRBD1,TGTGCCAGCGGTTCCCCGCCGGGACAGGGTGAGACCCAGTACTTC,CASGSPPGQGETQYF
NA,TRBV7-9,TRBJ2-5,NA,TGTGCCAGCAGCTTAGATAACTCTGGGCAGTACTTC,CASSLDNSGQYF
many,TRBV20-1,TRBJ2-5,NA,TGCAGTGCTAGCCCGAGCGGAGAAAGGACCCAGTACTTC,CSASPSGERTQYF
NA,TRBV6-1,TRBJ1-2,NA,TGTGCCAGCAGTGAAGGAGGATACTATGGCTACACCTTC,CASSEGGYYGYTF
NA,TRBV30,TRBJ1-3,NA,TGTGCCTGGAGTGTAAGGAGGAGCTCTGGAAACACCATATATTTT,CAWSVRRSSGNTIYF
few,TRBV12-3/TRBV12-4,TRBJ2-2,NA,TGTGCCAGCAGTTCCCGACCTGTGAGGACCGGGGAGCTGTTTTTT,CASSSRPVRTGELFF
NA,TRBV30,TRBJ2-3,TRBD1,TGTGCCTGGAGCCGGGACAGTAGCACAGATACGCAGTATTTT,CAWSRDSSTDTQYF
NA,TRBV6-6,TRBJ2-4,NA,TGTGCCAGCAGTTACAGACTGGGCGAACTAGCCAAAAACATTCAGTACTTC,CASSYRLGELAKNIQYF
NA,TRBV24-1,TRBJ1-2,NA,TGTGCCACCAGTGCCGGTCCGGGGCCGAGTTTTGGCTACACCTTC,CATSAGPGPSFGYTF
NA,TRBV4-2,TRBJ1-2,NA,TGTGCCAGCAGCCAAGATGCGGGGGGAGACTATGGCTACACCTTC,CASSQDAGGDYGYTF